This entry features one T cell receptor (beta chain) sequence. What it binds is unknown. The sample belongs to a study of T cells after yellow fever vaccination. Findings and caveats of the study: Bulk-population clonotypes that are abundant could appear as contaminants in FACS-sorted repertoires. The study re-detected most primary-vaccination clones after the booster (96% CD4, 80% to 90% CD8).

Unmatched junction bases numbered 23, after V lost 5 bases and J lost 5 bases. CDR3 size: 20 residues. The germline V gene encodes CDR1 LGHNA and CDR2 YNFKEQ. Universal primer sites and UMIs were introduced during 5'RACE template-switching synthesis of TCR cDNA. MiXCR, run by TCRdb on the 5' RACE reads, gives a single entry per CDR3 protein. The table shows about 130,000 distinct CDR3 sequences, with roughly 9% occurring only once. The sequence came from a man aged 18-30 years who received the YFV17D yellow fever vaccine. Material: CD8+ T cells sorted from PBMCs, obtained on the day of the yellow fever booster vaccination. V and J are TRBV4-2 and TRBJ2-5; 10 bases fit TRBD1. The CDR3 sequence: CASSIGTGATPGSRSETQYF. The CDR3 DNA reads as TGTGCCAGCAGCATCGGGACAGGGGCGACTCCCGGGTCCCGTTCGGAGACCCAGTACTTC.